Listed below are T cell receptor beta chains from one sample, sequenced in a study of blood T cell repertoires in COVID-19. TCRdb's table, derived via immunoSEQ multiplex PCR, lists solely in-frame clones and lacks some. The data show some 270,000 clones, 85% seen once. The sequencing input was PBMCs or T cells enriched from blood (not recorded which). Source of these receptors: a woman in her forties or fifties with acute COVID-19. CDR3s include the opening cysteine and the closing phenylalanine or tryptophan. A D gene is named only where the DNA matches it firmly. Clone sizes are given selectively: once, few, many, or a class where the clone is expanded.

d_call,cdr3_length,j_call,clone_size,v_call,cdr3_nt,cdr3_aa
-,15,TRBJ1-2,-,TRBV18,TGTGCCAGCTCACTAACGCCGGGACTCAGCTATGGCTACACCTTC,CASSLTPGLSYGYTF
TRBD1,13,TRBJ1-2,-,TRBV29-1,TGCAGCGTTGAAGAAGGACAGGGCCGTGGCTACACCTTC,CSVEEGQGRGYTF
-,13,TRBJ1-5,-,TRBV12-3/TRBV12-4,TGTGCCAGCAATTCAGGGCTGTATCAGCCCCAGCATTTT,CASNSGLYQPQHF
TRBD1,15,TRBJ1-1,-,TRBV4-2,TGTGCCAGCAGCTTTATAGGGGGCACGAACACTGAAGCTTTCTTT,CASSFIGGTNTEAFF
-,17,TRBJ1-5,-,TRBV28,TGTGCCAGCAGTTTATTTCGAGGGCCGAATAGCAATCAGCCCCAGCATTTT,CASSLFRGPNSNQPQHF
-,16,TRBJ1-1,once,TRBV5-1,TGCGCCAGCAGCCTAACTTCGGGGGTTACGAACACTGAAGCTTTCTTT,CASSLTSGVTNTEAFF
TRBD2,15,TRBJ2-7,-,TRBV4-1,TGCGCCAGCAGCCACCAGCGGGGGGCTTCCTACGAGCAGTACTTC,CASSHQRGASYEQYF
TRBD2,16,TRBJ2-2,-,TRBV19,TGTGCCAGTAGCGAAGCGGGGGCCAGCACCAGCGGGGAGCTGTTTTTT,CASSEAGASTSGELFF
-,12,TRBJ1-2,once,TRBV7-2,TGTGCCAGCTCCCTAGATGGAGTTGGCTACACCTTC,CASSLDGVGYTF
TRBD1,13,TRBJ1-1,once,TRBV12-3/TRBV12-4,TGTGCCAGCAGACCACAGGGGACCACTGAAGCTTTCTTT,CASRPQGTTEAFF
-,15,TRBJ1-5,-,TRBV30,TGTGCCTGGAGTGTTGGTGAACATAGCAATCAGCCCCAGCATTTT,CAWSVGEHSNQPQHF
TRBD1,14,TRBJ1-5,-,TRBV7-9,TGTGCCAGCAGCCAGGGACAGGGTAGTCAGCCCCAGCATTTT,CASSQGQGSQPQHF
-,12,TRBJ1-2,few,TRBV7-2,TGTGCCAGCAGCGCGAACAGGGAGGGCTACACCTTC,CASSANREGYTF
-,14,TRBJ1-1,-,TRBV5-8,TGTGCCAGCAGCTTACTCGGGGGGCTGGCTGAAGCTTTCTTT,CASSLLGGLAEAFF
TRBD1,13,TRBJ1-1,-,TRBV7-2,TGTGCCAGCAGCATACAGGGGCGGTTGAAAGCTTTCTTT,CASSIQGRLKAFF
TRBD1,13,TRBJ1-1,-,TRBV27,TGTGCCAGCAGCCTGGACAGGGGAACTGAAGCTTTCTTT,CASSLDRGTEAFF
-,12,TRBJ2-3,-,TRBV18,TGTGCCACCTCGGGGAGCATGGATACGCAGTATTTT,CATSGSMDTQYF
-,16,TRBJ1-3,once,TRBV5-6,TGTGCCAGCAGCCTGGGACATCTCGGCTCTGGAAACACCATATATTTT,CASSLGHLGSGNTIYF
TRBD1,13,TRBJ1-3,once,TRBV4-3,TGCGCCAGCAGTCAGGGGGCTGGAAACACCATATATTTT,CASSQGAGNTIYF
-,14,TRBJ1-3,-,TRBV2,TGTGCCAGCAGGGAGGGCCACTCTGGAAACACCATATATTTT,CASREGHSGNTIYF
-,16,TRBJ2-3,-,TRBV27,TGTGCCAGCAGGCTCGGACGAGCGGGTGCCACAGATACGCAGTATTTT,CASRLGRAGATDTQYF
TRBD2,17,TRBJ2-3,-,TRBV4-3,TGCGCCAGCAGCCAAGGATTGAGCGGGGGGGCATCAGATACGCAGTATTTT,CASSQGLSGGASDTQYF
-,15,TRBJ1-3,-,TRBV7-2,TGTGCCAGCAGCTACCTGGAGGACCCTGGAAACACCATATATTTT,CASSYLEDPGNTIYF
-,15,TRBJ1-4,-,TRBV6-5,TGTGCCAGCAGTTCCTACGGTGAGGGAAATGAAAAACTGTTTTTT,CASSSYGEGNEKLFF